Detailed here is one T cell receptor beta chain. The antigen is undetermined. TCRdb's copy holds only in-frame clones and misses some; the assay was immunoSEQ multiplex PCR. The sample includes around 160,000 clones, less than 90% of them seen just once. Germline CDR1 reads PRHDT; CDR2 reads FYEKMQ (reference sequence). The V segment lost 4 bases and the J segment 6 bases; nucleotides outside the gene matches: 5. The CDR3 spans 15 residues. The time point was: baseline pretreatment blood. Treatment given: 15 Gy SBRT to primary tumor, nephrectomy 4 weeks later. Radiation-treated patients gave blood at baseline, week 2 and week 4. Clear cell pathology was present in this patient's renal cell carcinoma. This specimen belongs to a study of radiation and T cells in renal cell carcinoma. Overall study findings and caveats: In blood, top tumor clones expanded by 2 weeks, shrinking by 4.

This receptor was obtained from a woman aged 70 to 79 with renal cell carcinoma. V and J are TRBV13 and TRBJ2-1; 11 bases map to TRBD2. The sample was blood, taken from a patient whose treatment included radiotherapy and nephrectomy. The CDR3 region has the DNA TGTGCCAGCAGCTCGGGACTAGCGGTTCTCAATGAGCAGTTCTTC. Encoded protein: CASSSGLAVLNEQFF.